This T cell receptor (beta chain) was sequenced in a study of T cells in Graves' hyperthyroidism and ophthalmopathy. This clonotype was counted many times. The TCR beta CDR3 regions underwent amplification using RNA transcripts as the source. The HTBI primer set drove a first-round RT-PCR of the TCR CDR3. Each CDR3 protein gets one entry after TCRdb re-called the multiplex PCR reads with MiXCR. In the table there are a few hundred thousand distinct CDR3 sequences, around 19% of which are singletons. Per germline, CDR1 MNHEY and CDR2 SMNVEV (reference sequence). CDR3 size: 14 residues. Trimming at V came to 7 bases and at J to 5 bases, leaving 8 bases not matched to a gene.

Sequenced: blood. The V call is TRBV27, the J call TRBJ1-1, with 9 bases lining up with TRBD1. The TCR originated in a man aged 40-49 years with Graves' hyperthyroidism. CDR3 protein: CASKLNRGRTEAFF. The CDR3 region has the DNA TGTGCCAGCAAACTCAACAGGGGGCGAACTGAAGCTTTCTTT.